These 26 T cell receptor beta chains were sequenced from one sample in a study of blood T cell repertoires in COVID-19. Clones were sequenced by immunoSEQ multiplex PCR, and TCRdb holds only the in-frame ones, with some missing. The data show around 250,000 clones, with over 80% seen just once and roughly 1.9% held by the top ten. Material: peripheral blood. The receptors here all came from a man aged 30 to 45 who had recovered from COVID-19.

The chain joins TRBV25-1 to TRBJ2-5; 9 bases align to TRBD2. The CDR3 sequence is 16 residues long. V was clipped by 6 bases and J by 3 bases; unmatched bases: 11. CDR1 and CDR2 from the germline V gene are MGHDK and SYGVNS. The CDR3 spells CASSPRTSSGEETQYF. The CDR3 DNA follows: TGTGCCAGCAGCCCTAGAACGTCTAGCGGGGAAGAGACCCAGTACTTC.

The chain combines TRBV20-1 with TRBJ2-5; a possible D gene is TRBD1 (7 bases). Germline CDR1 is DFQATT and CDR2 is SNEGSKA (reference sequence). CDR3 length equals 13 residues. Trimming stripped 3 bases from V and 5 bases from J, with 13 bases between. This chain's CDR3 is CSASIAGGETQYF. DNA for the CDR3: TGCAGTGCTAGTATCGCAGGGGGGGAGACCCAGTACTTC.

The rearrangement joins TRBV20-1 to TRBJ1-2; no clear D gene. The CDR3 runs to 11 residues. The germline CDR1 and CDR2 sequences are DFQATT and SNEGSKA (reference sequence). Trimming took off 1 base at V and 4 bases at J, with 4 bases between the two ends. CDR3 nucleotides: TGCAGTGCTAGAGTCGTCTATGGCTACACCTTC. It yields the protein CSARVVYGYTF.

The chain combines TRBV9 with TRBJ1-6, with D tentatively TRBD1 (6 bases). This CDR3 contains 14 residues. Per germline, CDR1 SGDLS and CDR2 YYNGEE. V was trimmed by 0 bases and J by 7 bases, leaving 8 bases between them. For the CDR3, the DNA is TGTGCCAGCAGCGTAGCTACAGGGAATTCACCCCTCCACTTT. Protein: CASSVATGNSPLHF.

This clone has a count of ten or more. The CDR3 sequence: CASSIKGQGDVYGHTGELFF. CDR3 DNA: TGTGCCAGCAGCATAAAGGGGCAGGGGGATGTGTACGGCCACACCGGGGAGCTGTTTTTT. This chain uses TRBV7-6 with TRBJ2-2; 7 nucleotides agree with TRBD1. There are 20 residues in the CDR3. Looked up from germline, CDR1 is SGHVS and CDR2 is FNYEAQ. The trim removed 5 bases at V and 3 bases at J, leaving 21 bases unmatched.

This clone has a handful of counts. V is TRBV6-4 and J is TRBJ2-2; 13 bases fit TRBD2. The CDR3 loop spans 16 amino acids. The junction had 2 bases not matched to a gene; V was cut back by 4 bases and J by 3 bases. The germline CDR1 and CDR2 sequences are MRHNA and SNTAGT. The CDR3, as DNA: TGTGCCAGCAGTGCACTAGCGGGAGGGCACACCGGGGAGCTGTTTTTT. It encodes CASSALAGGHTGELFF.

Of note for this clone: Other DNA sequences of this sample code for an identical CDR3. This chain connects TRBV3-1 (or the pseudogene TRBV3-2) to TRBJ1-5; TRBD1 agrees at 10 bases. V shed 3 bases, J shed 2 bases, and the junction held 1 base outside the gene matches. The CDR3 runs 15 residues. Per germline, CDR1 LGHDT and CDR2 YNNKEL (reference sequence). As DNA, the CDR3 is TGTGCCAGCAGCCATGGGACAGGGGGCAATCAGCCCCAGCATTTT. The encoded protein is CASSHGTGGNQPQHF.

The J gene is TRBJ2-1, the V gene TRBV4-1, with D possibly matching TRBD2 (7 bases). The V end was cut by 6 bases, the J end by 4 bases, with 13 bases between. The length of the CDR3 is 14 residues. The germline V gene encodes CDR1 MGHRA and CDR2 YSYEKL. DNA for the CDR3: TGCGCCAGCAGTTACAGGGAGGGATACAATGAGCAGTTCTTC. It is translated as CASSYREGYNEQFF.

This clone was detected once. This rearrangement joins TRBV7-9 to TRBJ1-4; 9 bases are a match to TRBD1. V lost 5 bases to trimming and J lost 7 bases; unmatched junction nucleotides: 5. CDR1 is SEHNR, CDR2 FQNEAQ, per germline (reference sequence). This CDR3 contains 14 residues. The CDR3 spells CASSLVDRGEKLFF. In DNA, the CDR3 is TGTGCCAGCAGCCTAGTGGACAGGGGTGAAAAACTGTTTTTT.

The chain combines TRBV6-1 with TRBJ1-5; D uncertain. With 1 base removed from V and 6 bases from J, the gap between germline ends came to 10 bases. The germline gives CDR1 MNHNS, CDR2 SASEGT. The CDR3 contains 14 residues. This CDR3 is CASSEGEGSQPQHF. The CDR3 region has the DNA TGTGCCAGCAGTGAAGGAGAGGGAAGTCAGCCCCAGCATTTT.

CDR3 coding DNA: TGCAGTGCTAGTTACCAGGGGAAACCCTTCTCCTTCTACAATGAGCAGTTCTTC. This gives the protein CSASYQGKPFSFYNEQFF. The genes are TRBV20-1 and TRBJ2-1, with D maybe TRBD1 (6 bases). Per the germline V gene, CDR1 is DFQATT and CDR2 is SNEGSKA (reference sequence). V lost 3 bases and J lost 3, with 24 bases in between. The CDR3 length is 18 residues.

This chain uses TRBV10-3 with TRBJ1-2; the D is unclear. From germline, CDR1 is ENHRY and CDR2 SYGVKD. Trimming took off 2 bases at V and 2 bases at J, with 9 bases between the two ends. The CDR3 is 14 amino acids. This chain's CDR3 is CAISEGRGNYGYTF. In DNA, the CDR3 is TGTGCCATCAGTGAGGGTCGGGGAAACTATGGCTACACCTTC.

This clone was found once. The V gene is TRBV6-1, the J gene TRBJ1-6; possible D gene TRBD1, 6 bases. Trimming cost V 3 bases and J 14 bases, with 14 bases left between them. This CDR3 contains 13 residues. Germline V lookup: CDR1 MNHNS, CDR2 SASEGT. CDR3: CASSELDSFSLHF. The CDR3 DNA sequence: TGTGCCAGCAGTGAGTTGGACAGTTTCTCCCTCCACTTT.

The chain has TRBV19 and TRBJ2-1; the match to TRBD1 covers 10 bases. The germline V gene has CDR1 LNHDA and CDR2 SQIVND (reference sequence). The CDR3 is made up of 14 amino acids. The J segment lost 9 bases and the V segment lost 3 bases, leaving 5 bases of the junction unmatched. The CDR3 DNA is TGTGCCAGTAGTATGGACAGGGGGTTAGGTGAGCAGTTCTTC. The encoded protein is CASSMDRGLGEQFF.

The chain uses TRBV5-5 and TRBJ1-1; no firm D call. The germline CDR1 and CDR2 sequences are SGHKS and YYEKEE (reference sequence). This CDR3 is built from 15 residues. Trimming shortened V by 1 base and J by 0 bases, and 10 bases separated the two germline ends. The CDR3 DNA is TGTGCCAGCAGCTTGAAAGGGAGTCTGAACACTGAAGCTTTCTTT. Translated, it gives CASSLKGSLNTEAFF.

V usage is TRBV5-4 and J usage is TRBJ2-2, with 7 nucleotides matching TRBD2. The V segment lost 3 bases and the J segment 3 bases; nucleotides outside the gene matches: 11. CDR1 SGHNT and CDR2 YYREEE come from the germline V gene (reference sequence). The CDR3 runs to 17 residues. For the CDR3, the DNA is TGTGCCAGCAGCTCAAGGACTAGTCGGGCGGACACCGGGGAGCTGTTTTTT. Protein product: CASSSRTSRADTGELFF.

The CDR3 nucleotides read TGTGCCAGCAGTTACCCACTCCGGAGGGGCTTAGGCTACACCTTC. This gives the protein CASSYPLRRGLGYTF. The chain has TRBV6-9 and TRBJ1-2, with D possibly matching TRBD1 (5 bases). Trimming cost V 3 bases and J 8 bases, with 19 bases left between them. This CDR3 has 15 residues. CDR1 and CDR2 from the germline V gene are MNHGY and SVAAGI.

The CDR3 loop reads CASSLQGTPRYEQYV. The CDR3 nucleotides read TGTGCCAGCAGCTTACAGGGAACCCCCCGCTACGAGCAGTACGTC. The gene calls are TRBV5-5 and TRBJ2-7; the D gene is possibly TRBD1 (6 bases). V lost 2 bases and J 3 bases, leaving 15 bases between the germline ends. Germline CDR1 SGHKS, CDR2 YYEKEE (reference sequence). This CDR3 is built from 15 residues.

J is TRBJ1-6 and V is TRBV3-1 (or the pseudogene TRBV3-2), with D unclear. Germline-derived CDR1 and CDR2 are LGHDT and YNNKEL (reference sequence). The length of the CDR3 is 17 residues. Deletions cut 4 bases from V and 0 bases from J, with 13 bases between. The DNA for the CDR3 is TGTGCCAGCAGCCCACAGACCGATAGCTCCTATAATTCACCCCTCCACTTT. This gives the protein CASSPQTDSSYNSPLHF.

Only one count was recorded for this clone. Written as DNA, the CDR3 is TGTGCCAGCAGTCTACAGGGGAATCAGCCCCAGCATTTT. Its translation: CASSLQGNQPQHF. This chain connects TRBV12-3 or TRBV12-4 to TRBJ1-5, with 7 positions matching TRBD1. The CDR3 totals 13 residues. V shed 5 bases and J 4 bases; nucleotides not matched to a gene: 2.

The chain recombines TRBV19 with TRBJ1-3; D not resolved. The ends were cut back, 9 bases at V and 2 bases at J, with 17 bases in the middle. Germline values: CDR1 LNHDA, CDR2 SQIVND (reference sequence). The CDR3 is 15 residues long. DNA for the CDR3: TGTGCCAGCGCAACCAGTGGTCTCGCTGGAAACACCATATATTTT. This sequence encodes CASATSGLAGNTIYF. The full variable domain, rest sourced from reference TRBV19 and TRBJ1-3, is DGGITQSPKYLFRKEGQNVTLSCEQNLNHDAMYWYRQDPGQGLRLIYYSQIVNDFQKGDIAEGYSVSREKKESFPLTVTSAQKNPTAFYLCASATSGLAGNTIYFGEGSWLTVV.

V and J are TRBV19 and TRBJ2-7; D call uncertain. The CDR3 has 13 residues. The germline V and J ends were trimmed by 5 bases and 1 base, with 9 bases remaining between them. The germline V gene has CDR1 LNHDA and CDR2 SQIVND (reference sequence). The CDR3 DNA sequence: TGTGCCAGTAGTTATACAGTATCCTACGAGCAGTACTTC. The encoded protein is CASSYTVSYEQYF.

The J gene is TRBJ2-2, the V gene TRBV29-1, with D tentatively TRBD1 (6 bases). Germline CDR1 reads SQVTM; CDR2 reads ANQGSEA. The V end lost 2 bases, the J end lost 3 bases, and 10 bases lay between the germline ends. The CDR3 has 14 residues. The CDR3: CSVEYRADTGELFF. The CDR3 DNA follows: TGCAGCGTTGAATACAGGGCGGACACCGGGGAGCTGTTTTTT.

The CDR3 loop is CASSPVETNEKLFF. DNA for the CDR3: TGTGCCAGCAGCCCCGTGGAGACTAATGAAAAACTGTTTTTT. The chain couples TRBV7-8 to TRBJ1-4; D not certain. CDR3 size: 14 residues. Germline values: CDR1 SGHVS, CDR2 FQNEAQ. V was trimmed by 5 bases and J by 2 bases, leaving 9 bases between them.

The chain is built from TRBV6-5 and TRBJ2-5; the match to TRBD2 covers 8 bases. Germline assignment: CDR1 MNHEY and CDR2 SVGAGI. J gave up 5 bases and V 8 bases, and 7 bases lay outside the gene matches. The CDR3 has 13 residues. The CDR3 DNA reads as TGTGCCAGCCATAATTCGGGAGGGGAGACCCAGTACTTC. This translates into CASHNSGGETQYF.

The rearrangement joins TRBV7-8 to TRBJ1-5; no reliable D call. Germline V gene sequence: CDR1 SGHVS, CDR2 FQNEAQ. Trimming stripped 1 base from V and 3 bases from J, with 7 bases between. CDR3 length equals 14 residues. The CDR3 DNA reads as TGTGCCAGCAGCTTAGTGACACCCAATCAGCCCCAGCATTTT. The encoded protein is CASSLVTPNQPQHF.